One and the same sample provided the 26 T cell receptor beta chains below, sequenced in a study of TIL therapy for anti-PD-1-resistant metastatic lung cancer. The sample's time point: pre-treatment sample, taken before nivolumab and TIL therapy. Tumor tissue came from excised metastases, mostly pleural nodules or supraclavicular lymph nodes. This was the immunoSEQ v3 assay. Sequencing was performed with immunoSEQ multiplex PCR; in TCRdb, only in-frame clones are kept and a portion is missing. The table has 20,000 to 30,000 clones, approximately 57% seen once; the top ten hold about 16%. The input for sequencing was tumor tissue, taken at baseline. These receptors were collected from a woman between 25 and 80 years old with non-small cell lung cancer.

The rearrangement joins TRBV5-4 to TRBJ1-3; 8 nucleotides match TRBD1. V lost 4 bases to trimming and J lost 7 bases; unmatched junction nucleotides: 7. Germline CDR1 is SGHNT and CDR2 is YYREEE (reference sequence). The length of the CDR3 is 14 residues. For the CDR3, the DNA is TGTGCCAGCAGCGGGCAGGGGGCGGAGAACACCATATATTTT. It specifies CASSGQGAENTIYF.

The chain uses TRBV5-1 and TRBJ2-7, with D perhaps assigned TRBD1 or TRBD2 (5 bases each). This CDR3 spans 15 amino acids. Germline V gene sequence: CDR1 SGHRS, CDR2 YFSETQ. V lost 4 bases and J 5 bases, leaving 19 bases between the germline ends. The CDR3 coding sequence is TGCGCCAGCAGCCACAACTGGGACGGATATAACGAGCAGTACTTC. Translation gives CASSHNWDGYNEQYF. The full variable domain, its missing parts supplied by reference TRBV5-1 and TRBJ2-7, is KAGVTQTPRYLIKTRGQQVTLSCSPISGHRSVSWYQQTPGQGLQFLFEYFSETQRNKGNFPGRFSGRQFSNSRSEMNVSTLELGDSALYLCASSHNWDGYNEQYFGPGTRLTVT.

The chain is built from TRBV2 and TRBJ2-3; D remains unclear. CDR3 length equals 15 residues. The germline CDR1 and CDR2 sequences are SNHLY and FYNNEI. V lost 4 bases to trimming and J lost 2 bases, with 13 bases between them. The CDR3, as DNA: TGTGCCAGCAGTGCTTTCGCAAAATACACAGATACGCAGTATTTT. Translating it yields CASSAFAKYTDTQYF.

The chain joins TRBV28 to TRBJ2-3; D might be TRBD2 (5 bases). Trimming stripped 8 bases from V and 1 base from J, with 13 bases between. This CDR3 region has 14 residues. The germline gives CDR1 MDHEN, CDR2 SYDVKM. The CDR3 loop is CASFSIGGTDTQYF. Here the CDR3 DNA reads TGTGCCAGCTTTTCGATCGGGGGCACAGATACGCAGTATTTT.

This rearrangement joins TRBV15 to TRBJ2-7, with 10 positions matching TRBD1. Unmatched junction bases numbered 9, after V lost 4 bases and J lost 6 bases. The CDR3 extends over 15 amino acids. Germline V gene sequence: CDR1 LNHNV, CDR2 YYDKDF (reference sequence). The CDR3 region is CATSNRDRGPLEQYF. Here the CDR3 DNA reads TGTGCCACCAGCAACCGGGACAGGGGACCCCTCGAGCAGTACTTC.

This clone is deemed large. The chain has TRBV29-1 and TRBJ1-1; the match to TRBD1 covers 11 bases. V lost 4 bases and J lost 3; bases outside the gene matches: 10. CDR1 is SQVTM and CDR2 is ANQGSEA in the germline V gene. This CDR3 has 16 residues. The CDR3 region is CSVGRPRTGGYTEAFF. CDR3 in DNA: TGCAGCGTTGGGAGGCCCCGGACAGGGGGCTACACTGAAGCTTTCTTT.

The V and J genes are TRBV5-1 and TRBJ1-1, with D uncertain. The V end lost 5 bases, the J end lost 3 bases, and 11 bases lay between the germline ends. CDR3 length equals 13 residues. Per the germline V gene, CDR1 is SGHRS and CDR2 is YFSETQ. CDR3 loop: CASRPSIDTEAFF. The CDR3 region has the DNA TGCGCCAGCAGGCCATCGATAGACACTGAAGCTTTCTTT.

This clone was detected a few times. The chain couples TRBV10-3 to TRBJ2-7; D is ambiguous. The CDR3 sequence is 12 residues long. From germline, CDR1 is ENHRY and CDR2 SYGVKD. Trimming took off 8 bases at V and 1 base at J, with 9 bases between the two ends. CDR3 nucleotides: TGTGCCATCGCACGAAATTCCTACGAGCAGTACTTC. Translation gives CAIARNSYEQYF.

CDR3 nucleotides: TGTGCCAGCCGACAGAACTATGGCTACACCTTC. Its protein product is CASRQNYGYTF. The chain combines TRBV5-6 with TRBJ1-2, with a weak D call TRBD1 (5 bases). This CDR3 contains 11 residues. The ends were cut back, 7 bases at V and 2 bases at J, with 6 bases in the middle. Germline values: CDR1 SGHDT, CDR2 YYEEEE.

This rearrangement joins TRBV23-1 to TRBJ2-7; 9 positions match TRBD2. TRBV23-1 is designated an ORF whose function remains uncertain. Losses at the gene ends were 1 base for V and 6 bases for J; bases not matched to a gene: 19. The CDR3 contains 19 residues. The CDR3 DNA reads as TGCGCCAGCAGTCAATGTTGGGGACTAGCTCCCCACCAAGAGGGCGAGCAGTACTTC. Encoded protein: CASSQCWGLAPHQEGEQYF.

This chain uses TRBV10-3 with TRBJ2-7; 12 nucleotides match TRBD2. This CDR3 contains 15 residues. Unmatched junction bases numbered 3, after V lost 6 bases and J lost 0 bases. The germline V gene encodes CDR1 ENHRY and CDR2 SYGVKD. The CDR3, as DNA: TGTGCCATCAGGGGGACTAGCGGGTCCTCCTACGAGCAGTACTTC. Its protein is CAIRGTSGSSYEQYF.

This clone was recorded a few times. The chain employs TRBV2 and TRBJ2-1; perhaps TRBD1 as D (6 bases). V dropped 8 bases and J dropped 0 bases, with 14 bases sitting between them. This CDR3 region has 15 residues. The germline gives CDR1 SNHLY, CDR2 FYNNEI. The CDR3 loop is CASDTTGPSYNEQFF. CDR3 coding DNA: TGTGCCAGCGACACCACAGGGCCCTCCTACAATGAGCAGTTCTTC.

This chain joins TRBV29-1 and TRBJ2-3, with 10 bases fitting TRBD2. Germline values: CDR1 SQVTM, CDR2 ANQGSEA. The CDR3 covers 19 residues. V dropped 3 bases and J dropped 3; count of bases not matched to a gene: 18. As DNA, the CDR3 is TGCAGCGTTGATGGATGGGTGCAGCGGGAGGGTGGAGGGACAGATACGCAGTATTTT. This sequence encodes CSVDGWVQREGGGTDTQYF.

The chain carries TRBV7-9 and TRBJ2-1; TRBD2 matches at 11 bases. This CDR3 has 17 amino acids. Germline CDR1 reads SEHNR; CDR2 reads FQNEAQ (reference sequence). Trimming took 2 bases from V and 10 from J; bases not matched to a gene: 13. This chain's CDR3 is CASSLKSPLSGREEQFF. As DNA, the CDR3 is TGTGCCAGCAGCTTAAAGTCTCCCCTTAGCGGGAGGGAGGAGCAGTTCTTC.

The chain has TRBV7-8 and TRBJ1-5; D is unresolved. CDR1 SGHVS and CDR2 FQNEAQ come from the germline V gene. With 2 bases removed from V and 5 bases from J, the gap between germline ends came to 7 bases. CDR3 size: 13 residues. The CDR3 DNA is TGTGCCAGCAGCTTACAGCGAGATCAGCCCCAGCATTTT. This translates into CASSLQRDQPQHF.

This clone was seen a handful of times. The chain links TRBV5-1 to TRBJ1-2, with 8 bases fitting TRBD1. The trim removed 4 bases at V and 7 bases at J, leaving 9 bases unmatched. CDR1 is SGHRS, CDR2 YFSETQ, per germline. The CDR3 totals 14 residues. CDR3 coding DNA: TGCGCCAGCAGCCTGGCGCAGGGGGCTGGTGGCTACACCTTC. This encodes CASSLAQGAGGYTF.

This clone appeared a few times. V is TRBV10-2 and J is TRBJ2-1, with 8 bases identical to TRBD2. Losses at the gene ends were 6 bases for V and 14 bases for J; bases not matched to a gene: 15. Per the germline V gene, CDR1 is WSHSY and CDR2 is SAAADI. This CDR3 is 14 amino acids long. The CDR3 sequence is CASREDWGREDKFF. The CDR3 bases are TGCGCCAGCAGGGAAGACTGGGGGCGGGAGGACAAGTTCTTC.

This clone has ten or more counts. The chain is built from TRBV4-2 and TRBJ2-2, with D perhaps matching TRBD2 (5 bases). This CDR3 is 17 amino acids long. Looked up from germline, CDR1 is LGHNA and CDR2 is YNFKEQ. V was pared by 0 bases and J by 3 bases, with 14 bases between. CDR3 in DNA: TGTGCCAGCAGCCAAGAATCGAGTTTCGGGGACACCGGGGAGCTGTTTTTT. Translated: CASSQESSFGDTGELFF.

CDR3 coding DNA: TGTGCCAGCAGCTTAGGGGGACAGGCCTACGAGCAGTACTTC. It yields the protein CASSLGGQAYEQYF. This rearrangement joins TRBV7-8 to TRBJ2-7, with TRBD1 matching 8 bases. Germline trimming cut 1 base from V and 2 bases from J; bases unmatched to any gene: 1. The CDR3 has 14 residues. CDR1 and CDR2 (germline): SGHVS, FQNEAQ.

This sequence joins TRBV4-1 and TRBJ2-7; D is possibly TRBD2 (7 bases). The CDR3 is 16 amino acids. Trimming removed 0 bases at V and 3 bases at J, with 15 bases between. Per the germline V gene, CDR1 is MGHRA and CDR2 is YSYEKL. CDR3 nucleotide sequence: TGCGCCAGCAGCCAAGAACGGGGGGCGAAAGTCTACGAGCAGTACTTC. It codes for CASSQERGAKVYEQYF.

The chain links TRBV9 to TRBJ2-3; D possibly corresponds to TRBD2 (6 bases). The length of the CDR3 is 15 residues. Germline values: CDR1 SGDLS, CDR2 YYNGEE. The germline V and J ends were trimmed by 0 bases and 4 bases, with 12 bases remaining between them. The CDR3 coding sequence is TGTGCCAGCAGCGTAGCTGCGGGGAGCCCAGATACGCAGTATTTT. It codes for CASSVAAGSPDTQYF. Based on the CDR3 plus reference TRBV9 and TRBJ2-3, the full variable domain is DSGVTQTPKHLITATGQRVTLRCSPRSGDLSVYWYQQSLDQGLQFLIQYYNGEERAKGNILERFSAQQFPDLHSELNLSSLELGDSALYFCASSVAAGSPDTQYFGPGTRLTVL.

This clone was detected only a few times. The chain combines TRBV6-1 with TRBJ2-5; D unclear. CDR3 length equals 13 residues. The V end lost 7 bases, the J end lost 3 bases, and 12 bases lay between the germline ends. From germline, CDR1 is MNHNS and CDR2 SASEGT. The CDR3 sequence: CASTDPVKETQYF. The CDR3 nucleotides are TGTGCCAGCACGGATCCGGTTAAAGAGACCCAGTACTTC.

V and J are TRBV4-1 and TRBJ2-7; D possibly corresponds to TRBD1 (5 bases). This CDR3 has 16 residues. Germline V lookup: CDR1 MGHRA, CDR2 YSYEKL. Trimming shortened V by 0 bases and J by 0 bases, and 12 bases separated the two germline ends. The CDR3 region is CASSQDQDRSSYEQYF. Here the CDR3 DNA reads TGCGCCAGCAGCCAAGATCAAGACAGAAGCTCCTACGAGCAGTACTTC.

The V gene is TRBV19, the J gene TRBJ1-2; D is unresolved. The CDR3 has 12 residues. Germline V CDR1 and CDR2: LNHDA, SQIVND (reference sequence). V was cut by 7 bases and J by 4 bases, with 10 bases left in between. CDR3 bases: TGTGCCAGTACAGTGGGTCTCTATGGCTACACCTTC. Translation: CASTVGLYGYTF.

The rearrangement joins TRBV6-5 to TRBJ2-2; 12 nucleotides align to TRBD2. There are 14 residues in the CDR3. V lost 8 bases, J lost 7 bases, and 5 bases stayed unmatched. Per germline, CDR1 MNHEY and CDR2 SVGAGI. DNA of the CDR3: TGTGCCAGCCGACTAGCGGGAGTCGTCGGGGAGCTGTTTTTT. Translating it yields CASRLAGVVGELFF.

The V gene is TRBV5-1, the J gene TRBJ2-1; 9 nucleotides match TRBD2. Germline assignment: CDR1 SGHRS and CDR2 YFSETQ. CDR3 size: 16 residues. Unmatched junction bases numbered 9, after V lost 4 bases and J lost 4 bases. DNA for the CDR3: TGCGCCAGCAGCGAGCGTCCTAGCGGGACTTACAATGAGCAGTTCTTC. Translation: CASSERPSGTYNEQFF.